This T cell receptor beta chain was documented in a study of cytomegalovirus exposure and HLA in healthy donors. Study as a whole: The 666 first-cohort repertoires shared a platform with the 100 to 150 validation repertoires, as reported in a later analysis. The study, taken as a whole, reports: According to a later analysis, TCR clusters from the first cohort tended to co-occur in the 120 or so validation repertoires. Rare sequences made up most TCRs, while some public TCRs were found in many donors. Reports showed the classifier diagnosing cytomegalovirus status with high specificity and sensitivity.

On this clone itself: Its target is not known.

Measured with immunoSEQ multiplex PCR; TCRdb has only the in-frame clones, and not every one. The data contain about 130,000 clones, about nine tenths of them singletons. CDR1 and CDR2 from the germline V gene are PRHDT and FYEKMQ (reference sequence). V lost 5 bases and J lost 1; bases outside the gene matches: 8. The CDR3 spans 16 residues. The sample taken for sequencing was PBMCs. The clonotype was recovered from a woman in her 30s in good health and CMV-seropositive. The V gene is TRBV13, the J gene TRBJ2-7; 10 bases line up with TRBD1. CDR3 sequence reads: CASSPSGQGRSYEQYF. CDR3 in DNA: TGTGCCAGCAGCCCATCGGGACAGGGGCGTTCCTACGAGCAGTACTTC.